This entry concerns a single T cell receptor (beta chain). What it binds is unknown. The sample belongs to a study of long-term antiretroviral therapy in people with HIV. Study-wide points: Records did not include ART adherence, viral resistance or therapy changes. HIV repertoire CDR3 lengths ranged less widely than those of controls.

At the survey level, the v3.0 immunoSEQ assay was run. The repertoire was sequenced with immunoSEQ multiplex PCR; TCRdb's copy has only in-frame clones and lacks some. The sample has over 25,000 clones; 70% to 85% are singletons. This CDR3 is 15 amino acids long. Trimming cost V 0 bases and J 3 bases; bases outside gene matches: 5. Germline loops: CDR1 KGHSH, CDR2 LQKENI. The samples, holding roughly 1-11 million cryopreserved PBMC, were thawed before DNA extraction was carried out. Sample: unsorted PBMCs, taken 0.8 years before starting antiretroviral therapy. The receptor was derived from a man aged 18 to 35 with HIV. The chain has TRBV18 and TRBJ2-7, with 7 bases that match TRBD2. CDR3 nucleotides: TGTGCCAGCTCACCACCTATGGGGGAGGGCTACGAGCAGTACTTC. As protein: CASSPPMGEGYEQYF.